This entry lists 12 T cell receptor beta chains sequenced from one sample in a study of T cells in Graves' hyperthyroidism and ophthalmopathy. RNA transcripts provided the source from which TCR beta CDR3 regions were amplified. HTBI primers were the set used in a first-round RT-PCR of the TCR CDR3. One entry per CDR3 protein, called by TCRdb with MiXCR from the multiplex PCR reads. The table has fewer than 900,000 distinct CDR3 sequences, 16% seen once; the top ten hold approximately 8.4%. The specimen sequenced was blood. These receptors originate from a man aged 18 to 29 with Graves' hyperthyroidism.

The V and J genes are TRBV4-2 and TRBJ2-3; TRBD2 might be the D (6 bases). Germline V lookup: CDR1 LGHNA, CDR2 YNFKEQ. This CDR3 is built from 17 residues. With 0 bases removed from V and 1 base from J, the gap between germline ends came to 14 bases. This CDR3 reads CASSQDGGRPGTDTQYF. The CDR3 DNA reads as TGTGCCAGCAGCCAAGATGGAGGGAGACCTGGCACAGATACGCAGTATTTT.

This clonotype has at least ten counts. This chain links TRBV30 with TRBJ2-5; the D is unclear. V lost 0 bases, J lost 4 bases, and 15 bases lay in between. CDR3 length equals 15 residues. Germline values: CDR1 GTSNPN, CDR2 SVGIG (reference sequence). Here the CDR3 reads CAWSVAYFRTETQYF. CDR3 bases: TGTGCCTGGAGTGTAGCCTATTTTCGTACAGAGACCCAGTACTTC.

The chain joins TRBV2 to TRBJ2-3; 10 bases are a match to TRBD2. The germline gives CDR1 SNHLY, CDR2 FYNNEI. With 8 bases clipped from V and 4 bases from J, the junction kept 9 bases outside the gene matches. This CDR3 has 15 amino acids. DNA for the CDR3: TGTGCCAGCTTTCTGGCTAGCGGGAGCTCAGATACGCAGTATTTT. This encodes CASFLASGSSDTQYF.

The chain has TRBV7-2 and TRBJ2-7; D may be TRBD1 (7 bases). CDR3 length: 15 residues. Germline CDR1 SGHTA, CDR2 FQGNSA. Trimming cost V 5 bases and J 3 bases, with 17 bases left between them. In DNA form, the CDR3 reads TGTGCCAGCAGCCTGGAGGCGGGACAGTTCTACGAGCAGTACTTC. It yields the protein CASSLEAGQFYEQYF. Variable domain in full (rest from reference TRBV7-2 and TRBJ2-7): GAGVSQSPSNKVTEKGKDVELRCDPISGHTALYWYRQSLGQGLEFLIYFQGNSAPDKSGLPSDRFSAERTGGSVSTLTIQRTQQEDSAVYLCASSLEAGQFYEQYFGPGTRLTVT.

This clonotype appeared a few times. The V and J genes are TRBV28 and TRBJ2-2; 7 positions match TRBD2. CDR1 is MDHEN and CDR2 is SYDVKM in the germline V gene. The V and J ends lost 3 bases and 2 bases, in that order; junction bases with no gene match: 6. This CDR3 has 16 amino acids. The CDR3 is CASSFGLADNTGELFF. The CDR3 DNA sequence: TGTGCCAGCAGTTTCGGGCTAGCGGATAACACCGGGGAGCTGTTTTTT.

This clonotype appeared many times. V gene TRBV2 combines with J gene TRBJ2-7, with 7 positions matching TRBD1. The CDR3 covers 13 residues. The V and J ends lost 7 bases and 2 bases, in that order; junction bases with no gene match: 5. CDR1 and CDR2 from the germline V gene are SNHLY and FYNNEI. The CDR3 nucleotides are TGTGCCAGCACTGACGGGACAGCCTACGAGCAGTACTTC. Amino acids: CASTDGTAYEQYF.

This clonotype was found many times. The genes are TRBV7-3 and TRBJ1-1; D gene uncertain. This CDR3 is 15 amino acids long. The V and J ends lost 5 bases and 1 base respectively, with 14 bases between them. Germline V gene sequence: CDR1 SGHTA, CDR2 FQGTGA. CDR3: CASSPLSLPNTEAFF. The DNA for the CDR3 is TGTGCCAGCAGCCCCCTGTCCCTACCGAACACTGAAGCTTTCTTT.

On this clonotype itself: A clone one base away is much larger, so this may be a read error. The chain recombines TRBV3-1 with TRBJ2-3; 7 nucleotides align to TRBD2. Germline V gene data show CDR1 as LGHDT and CDR2 as YNNKEL (reference sequence). CDR3 length equals 15 residues. The junction had 5 bases not matched to a gene; V was cut back by 4 bases and J by 1 base. The CDR3 nucleotides read TGTGCCAGCAGCCGACGGACTAGGGGCACAGATACGCAGTATTTT. This encodes CASSRRTRGTDTQYF.

The chain is built from TRBV6-1 and TRBJ1-3; no clear D gene. This CDR3 comprises 16 residues. Germline CDR1 reads MNHNS; CDR2 reads SASEGT. V dropped 1 base and J dropped 0 bases, with 10 bases sitting between them. The CDR3 DNA reads TGTGCCAGCAGTGAAGAAGTGAGGAGCTCTGGAAACACCATATATTTT. Protein product: CASSEEVRSSGNTIYF.

The chain carries TRBV15 and TRBJ2-1, with 16 bases aligning to TRBD2. The CDR3 length is 19 residues. The V gene end was trimmed by 1 base and the J gene end by 8 bases; junction bases not matched to a gene: 11. CDR1 and CDR2 (germline): LNHNV, YYDKDF (reference sequence). The CDR3 here is CATSRGSGGTSGRAYEQFF. DNA for the CDR3: TGTGCCACCAGCAGAGGAAGCGGGGGGACTAGCGGGAGGGCCTATGAGCAGTTCTTC.

The chain carries TRBV20-1 and TRBJ2-3, with D possibly TRBD2 on 5 matching bases. CDR3 length: 14 amino acids. Trimming left V 2 bases short and J 0 bases short, with 9 bases between. Germline V CDR1 and CDR2: DFQATT, SNEGSKA (reference sequence). CDR3 coding DNA: TGCAGTGCTAGACGGCGGACTAGCACAGATACGCAGTATTTT. This sequence encodes CSARRRTSTDTQYF.

The chain joins TRBV12-3 or TRBV12-4 to TRBJ1-4; weak D call: TRBD1 (6 bases). With 5 bases removed from V and 5 bases from J, the gap between germline ends came to 24 bases. The CDR3 length is 18 residues. The DNA for the CDR3 is TGTGCCAGCAGTATCGGACAGTTGGGGGTGGGACGGAATGAAAAACTGTTTTTT. Translating it yields CASSIGQLGVGRNEKLFF.